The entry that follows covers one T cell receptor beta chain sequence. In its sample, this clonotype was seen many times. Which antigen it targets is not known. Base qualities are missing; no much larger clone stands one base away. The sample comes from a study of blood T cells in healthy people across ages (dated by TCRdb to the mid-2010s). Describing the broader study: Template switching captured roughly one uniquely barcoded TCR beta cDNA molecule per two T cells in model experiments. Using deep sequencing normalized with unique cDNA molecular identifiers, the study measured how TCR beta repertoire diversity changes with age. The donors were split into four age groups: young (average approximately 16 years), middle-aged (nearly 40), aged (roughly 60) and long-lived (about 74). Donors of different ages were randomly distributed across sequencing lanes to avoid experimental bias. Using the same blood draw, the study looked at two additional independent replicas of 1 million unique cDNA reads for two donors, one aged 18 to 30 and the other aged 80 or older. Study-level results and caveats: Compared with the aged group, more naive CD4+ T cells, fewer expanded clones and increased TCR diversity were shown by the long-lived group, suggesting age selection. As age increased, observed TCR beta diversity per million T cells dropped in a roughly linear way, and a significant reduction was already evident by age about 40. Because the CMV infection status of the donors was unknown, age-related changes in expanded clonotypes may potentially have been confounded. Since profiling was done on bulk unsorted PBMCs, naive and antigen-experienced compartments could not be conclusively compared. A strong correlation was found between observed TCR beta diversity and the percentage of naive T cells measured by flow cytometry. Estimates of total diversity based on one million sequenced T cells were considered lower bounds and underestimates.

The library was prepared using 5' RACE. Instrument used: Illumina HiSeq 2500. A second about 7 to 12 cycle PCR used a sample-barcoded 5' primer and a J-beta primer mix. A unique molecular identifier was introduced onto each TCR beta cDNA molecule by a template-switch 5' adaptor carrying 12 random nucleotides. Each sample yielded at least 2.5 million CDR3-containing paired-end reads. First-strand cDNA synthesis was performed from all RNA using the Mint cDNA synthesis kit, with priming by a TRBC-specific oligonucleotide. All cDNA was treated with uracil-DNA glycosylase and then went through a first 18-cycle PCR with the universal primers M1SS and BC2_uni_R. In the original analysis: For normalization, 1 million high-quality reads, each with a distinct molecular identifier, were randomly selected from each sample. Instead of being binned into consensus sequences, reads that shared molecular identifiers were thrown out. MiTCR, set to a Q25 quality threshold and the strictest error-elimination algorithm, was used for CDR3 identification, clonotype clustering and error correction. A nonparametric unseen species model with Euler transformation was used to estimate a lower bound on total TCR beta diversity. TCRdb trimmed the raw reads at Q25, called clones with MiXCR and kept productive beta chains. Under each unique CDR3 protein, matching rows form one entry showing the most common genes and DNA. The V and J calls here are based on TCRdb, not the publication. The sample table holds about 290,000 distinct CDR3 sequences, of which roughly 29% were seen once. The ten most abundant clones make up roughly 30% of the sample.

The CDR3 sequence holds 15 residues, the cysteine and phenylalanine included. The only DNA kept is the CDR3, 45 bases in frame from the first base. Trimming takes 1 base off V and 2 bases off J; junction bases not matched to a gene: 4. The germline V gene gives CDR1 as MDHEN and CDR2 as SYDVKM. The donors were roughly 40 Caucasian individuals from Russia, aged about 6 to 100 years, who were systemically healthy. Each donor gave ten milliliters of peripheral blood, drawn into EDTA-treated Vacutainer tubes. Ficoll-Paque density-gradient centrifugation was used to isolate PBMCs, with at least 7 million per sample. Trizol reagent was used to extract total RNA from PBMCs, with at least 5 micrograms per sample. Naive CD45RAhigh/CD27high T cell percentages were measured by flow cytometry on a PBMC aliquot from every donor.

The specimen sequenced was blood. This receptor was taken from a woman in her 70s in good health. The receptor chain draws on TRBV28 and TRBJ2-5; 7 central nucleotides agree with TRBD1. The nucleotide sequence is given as TGTGCCAGCAGTTTATTACGGGGACAGCAAGAGACCCAGTACTTC. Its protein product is CASSLLRGQQETQYF.